This T cell receptor (beta chain) was sequenced during a study of technical replicates of blood from a few donors (dated by TCRdb to the late 2010s). Libraries were constructed by the immunoSEQ multiplex PCR assay. TCRdb obtained this table from immuneACCESS and retained in-frame rearrangements with V and J assigned. These tables miss some clones; where compared with another copy, unresolved V genes account for less than half of the shortfall, and the remainder is unexplained. A total of tens of thousands of clones appear in this sample, approximately 94% of them only once. The ten largest clones add up to less than 0.3% of the sample. Worth noting for this clone: Its antigen has not been determined. Per-base quality was not reported, and no clone a single base away is much larger than it.

The germline V gene specifies SGHRS as CDR1 and YFSETQ as CDR2. Including cysteine and phenylalanine, the CDR3 has 14 amino acids. The kept DNA is CDR3 alone, 42 bases in frame from the first base. The trim is 2 bases for V and 5 bases for J, with a gap of 11 bases between the germline ends. Sequencing used T cells isolated from PBMCs. This TCR came from a human donor in good health. The sequence links TRBV5-1 to TRBJ1-5; the D gene is perhaps TRBD1, from 5 matching bases. CDR3 protein: CASSLGQGDQPQHF. Read as DNA, the sequence is TGCGCCAGCAGCTTAGGGCAGGGCGATCAGCCCCAGCATTTT.